The 23 T cell receptor beta chains reported below all come from one sample, sequenced in a study of blood T cell repertoires in COVID-19. Clones were read by immunoSEQ multiplex PCR, and TCRdb kept only the in-frame ones, dropping some. The sample records 120,000 or so clones, around 77% being singletons. Sequencing was performed on peripheral blood. The receptors derive from a human donor in a cohort sampled during active COVID-19.

This chain uses TRBV25-1 with TRBJ1-2; no definite D call. The V gene lost 4 bases and the J gene lost 8 bases, with 8 bases spanning the gap. This CDR3 has 11 amino acids. Per the germline V gene, CDR1 is MGHDK and CDR2 is SYGVNS. In nucleotides, the CDR3 is TGTGCCAGCAGTGGGCCGGGGGGCTACACCTTC. Translating it yields CASSGPGGYTF.

The rearrangement links TRBV15 to TRBJ2-7, with D possibly being TRBD2 (5 bases). The CDR3 loop spans 13 amino acids. From germline, CDR1 is LNHNV and CDR2 YYDKDF (reference sequence). V lost 3 bases, J lost 6 bases, and 12 bases lay in between. CDR3 nucleotide sequence: TGTGCCACCAGCAGTCGCTTGGGGAGCGAGCAGTACTTC. It yields the protein CATSSRLGSEQYF.

The chain joins TRBV2 to TRBJ1-5, with a tentative D call TRBD1 (6 bases). The CDR3 loop spans 19 amino acids. Germline values: CDR1 SNHLY, CDR2 FYNNEI. The V gene lost 0 bases and the J gene lost 4 bases, with 22 bases spanning the gap. The CDR3 spells CASSEAEIPGTPWNQPQHF. The CDR3 DNA is TGTGCCAGCAGTGAAGCGGAGATTCCCGGGACACCCTGGAATCAGCCCCAGCATTTT.

DNA for the CDR3: TGTGCCAGCAGTTACTCAGAAACATTCTCCTACGAGCAGTACTTC. Protein product: CASSYSETFSYEQYF. V gene TRBV6-5 combines with J gene TRBJ2-7, with D hard to call. This CDR3 spans 15 amino acids. Deletions cut 0 bases from V and 0 bases from J, with 9 bases between. Germline V gene lookup returns CDR1 MNHEY and CDR2 SVGAGI.

The chain combines TRBV27 with TRBJ2-7, with a possible D match to TRBD1 (5 bases). The V and J ends lost 0 bases and 5 bases respectively, with 20 bases between them. The CDR3 totals 17 residues. From germline, CDR1 is MNHEY and CDR2 SMNVEV (reference sequence). CDR3 DNA: TGTGCCAGCAGTTTATCTCCCCACAGGCTCCTCTCGAACGAGCAGTACTTC. It is translated as CASSLSPHRLLSNEQYF.

The chain joins TRBV30 to TRBJ2-7; TRBD1 matches 7 bases. Per germline, CDR1 GTSNPN and CDR2 SVGIG (reference sequence). The CDR3 runs to 12 residues. The CDR3 is CALSGTEYEQYF. The DNA of the CDR3 is TGTGCTTTAAGTGGGACAGAGTACGAGCAGTACTTC.

The chain uses TRBV6-6 and TRBJ2-7; D perhaps matches TRBD2 (5 bases). With 3 bases removed from V and 0 bases from J, the gap between germline ends came to 9 bases. The CDR3 has 14 residues. The germline gives CDR1 MNHNY, CDR2 SVGAGI (reference sequence). CDR3 sequence: CASSYGGNSYEQYF. CDR3 DNA: TGTGCCAGCAGTTATGGAGGTAACTCCTACGAGCAGTACTTC.

The chain has TRBV27 and TRBJ2-7, with D unresolved. From germline, CDR1 is MNHEY and CDR2 SMNVEV (reference sequence). The germline V and J ends were trimmed by 3 bases and 3 bases, with 12 bases remaining between them. The CDR3 runs to 14 residues. In nucleotides, the CDR3 is TGTGCCAGCAGTTTGGGCCTATCCCACTACGAGCAGTACTTC. The encoded protein is CASSLGLSHYEQYF.

This rearrangement joins TRBV6-2 or TRBV6-3 to TRBJ2-7; tentatively, D is TRBD2 (7 bases). The germline V gene encodes CDR1 MNHEY and CDR2 SVGEGT. Trimming took off 3 bases at V and 0 bases at J, with 15 bases between the two ends. The CDR3 is made up of 16 amino acids. As DNA, the CDR3 is TGTGCCAGCAGTTATTGGGGGGGCCTGAGCTCCTACGAGCAGTACTTC. Translated: CASSYWGGLSSYEQYF.

This clone appeared a few times. The CDR3 loop is CASSLQGTVNTEAFF. CDR3 coding DNA: TGTGCCAGCAGTTTACAGGGCACGGTGAACACTGAAGCTTTCTTT. The chain joins TRBV27 to TRBJ1-1, with D perhaps matching TRBD1 (5 bases). This CDR3 is 15 amino acids long. V lost 2 bases, J lost 0 bases, and 10 bases lay in between. Germline CDR1 is MNHEY and CDR2 is SMNVEV (reference sequence).

The chain carries TRBV25-1 and TRBJ1-2; D perhaps matches TRBD1 (5 bases). Per the germline V gene, CDR1 is MGHDK and CDR2 is SYGVNS. The V end was cut by 8 bases, the J end by 6 bases, with 10 bases between. This CDR3 region has 11 residues. The CDR3, as DNA: TGTGCCAGCGCAGGGAACGATGGCTACACCTTC. This translates into CASAGNDGYTF.

The rearrangement uses TRBV11-2 and TRBJ1-2, with 7 bases fitting TRBD1. This CDR3 has 14 amino acids. After removal of 5 bases from V and 6 bases from J, the junction contained 9 bases not matched to a gene. Germline CDR1 is SGHAT and CDR2 is FQNNGV. This chain's CDR3 is CASSALRDSHGYTF. In nucleotides, the CDR3 is TGTGCCAGCAGCGCCCTGAGGGACAGCCATGGCTACACCTTC.

J is TRBJ1-5 and V is TRBV7-8, with TRBD1 as a possible D gene (5 bases). This CDR3 region has 16 residues. CDR1 and CDR2 from the germline V gene are SGHVS and FQNEAQ. V shed 0 bases and J shed 0 bases, with 9 bases lying between them. CDR3 in DNA: TGTGCCAGCAGCTTAGCAGGGGTTGTTAGCAATCAGCCCCAGCATTTT. This translates into CASSLAGVVSNQPQHF.

V usage is TRBV5-5 and J usage is TRBJ2-7; D is possibly TRBD1 (6 bases). The CDR3 totals 15 residues. The V end was cut by 4 bases, the J end by 0 bases, with 14 bases between. Germline V gives CDR1 SGHKS, CDR2 YYEKEE (reference sequence). The CDR3 sequence: CASSHSQGASYEQYF. The CDR3 region has the DNA TGTGCCAGCAGCCACTCACAGGGTGCCTCCTACGAGCAGTACTTC.

This chain connects TRBV19 to TRBJ1-1; the match to TRBD1 covers 7 bases. J gave up 4 bases and V 6 bases, and 5 bases lay outside the gene matches. The CDR3 has 13 amino acids. Germline CDR1 is LNHDA and CDR2 is SQIVND (reference sequence). CDR3 protein: CASSTGVATEAFF. In DNA form, the CDR3 reads TGTGCCAGTAGCACAGGGGTGGCCACTGAAGCTTTCTTT.

The chain joins TRBV4-1 to TRBJ1-1; D unresolved. In germline, CDR1 is MGHRA, CDR2 YSYEKL. This CDR3 is built from 14 residues. Trimming took 4 bases from V and 5 from J, leaving 14 bases between them. The CDR3 DNA is TGCGCCAGCAGCCCATCCACAGTACGGACTGAAGCTTTCTTT. Amino acids: CASSPSTVRTEAFF.

The CDR3 sequence is CASSLSFGANVLTF. As DNA, the CDR3 is TGTGCCAGCAGCCTAAGCTTTGGGGCCAACGTCCTGACTTTC. The rearrangement uses TRBV6-5 and TRBJ2-6, with D unresolved. Germline V gene lookup returns CDR1 MNHEY and CDR2 SVGAGI. V shed 6 bases and J shed 3 bases, with 9 bases lying between them. The CDR3 covers 14 residues.

The J gene is TRBJ2-7, the V gene TRBV27, with 11 bases fitting TRBD2. CDR1 is MNHEY, CDR2 SMNVEV, per germline (reference sequence). The CDR3 contains 13 residues. V shed 6 bases and J 4 bases; nucleotides not matched to a gene: 2. CDR3 coding DNA: TGTGCCAGCAGGGGACTAGCGGAATACGAGCAGTACTTC. This codes for CASRGLAEYEQYF.

V is TRBV4-1 and J is TRBJ2-7; D not certain. Looked up from germline, CDR1 is MGHRA and CDR2 is YSYEKL. V lost 0 bases and J 3 bases, leaving 12 bases between the germline ends. The CDR3 has 15 amino acids. The CDR3 DNA reads as TGCGCCAGCAGCCAAGAGCCGGTAGCCAGCTACGAGCAGTACTTC. Translating gives CASSQEPVASYEQYF.

The chain links TRBV6-2 or TRBV6-3 to TRBJ2-7, with D possibly being TRBD1 (5 bases). The CDR3 has 14 residues. The germline V and J ends were trimmed by 2 bases and 3 bases, with 11 bases remaining between them. Germline V lookup: CDR1 MNHEY, CDR2 SVGEGT. The CDR3 is CASSYGAGLYEQYF. CDR3 DNA sequence: TGTGCCAGCAGTTACGGGGCAGGCCTCTACGAGCAGTACTTC.

This clone was observed a few times. The chain has TRBV11-3 and TRBJ2-7, with TRBD2 matching over 7 bases. The V segment lost 11 bases and the J segment 2 bases; nucleotides outside the gene matches: 12. Germline V gene sequence: CDR1 SGHNT, CDR2 YENEEA. The CDR3 is 14 residues long. CDR3 nucleotide sequence: TGTGCCCTCCGGAGTGGGAGGGTGACCTACGAGCAGTACTTC. Protein sequence: CALRSGRVTYEQYF.

As for this clone: The sample has other DNA sequences that encode this CDR3 too. The V gene is TRBV6-5, the J gene TRBJ1-1, with D unresolved. The CDR3 totals 11 residues. Germline assignment: CDR1 MNHEY and CDR2 SVGAGI. V gave up 7 bases and J gave up 4 bases, with 7 bases separating them. In nucleotides, the CDR3 is TGTGCCAGCACGAGAGGCACTGAAGCTTTCTTT. This codes for CASTRGTEAFF.

V and J are TRBV24-1 and TRBJ1-5; weak D call: TRBD1 (6 bases). There are 13 residues in the CDR3. V was pared by 6 bases and J by 2 bases, with 7 bases between. Germline assignment: CDR1 KGHDR and CDR2 SFDVKD. This CDR3 reads CATSPGGNQPQHF. The CDR3 DNA is TGTGCCACCAGTCCAGGGGGCAATCAGCCCCAGCATTTT.